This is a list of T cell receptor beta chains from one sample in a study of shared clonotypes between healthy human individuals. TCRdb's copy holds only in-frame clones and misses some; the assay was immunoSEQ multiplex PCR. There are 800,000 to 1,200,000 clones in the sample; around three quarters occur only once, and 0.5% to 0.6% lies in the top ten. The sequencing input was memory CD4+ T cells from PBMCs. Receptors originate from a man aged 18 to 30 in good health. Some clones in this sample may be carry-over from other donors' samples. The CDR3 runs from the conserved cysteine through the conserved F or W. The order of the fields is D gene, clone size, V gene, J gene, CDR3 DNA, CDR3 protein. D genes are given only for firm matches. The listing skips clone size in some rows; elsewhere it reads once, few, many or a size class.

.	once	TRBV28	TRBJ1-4	TGTGCCAGCAGTTTGGACACCCTGTATGAAAAACTGTTTTTT	CASSLDTLYEKLFF
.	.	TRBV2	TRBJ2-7	TGTGCCAGCAGTGAAGGCGGACAGCTCTACGAGCAGTACTTC	CASSEGGQLYEQYF
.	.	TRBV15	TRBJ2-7	TGTGCCACCGGGAGAGCCGATTCCTACGAGCAGTACTTC	CATGRADSYEQYF
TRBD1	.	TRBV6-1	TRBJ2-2	TGTGCCAGCAGTGAAGCGCGACAGGGGAGGAACACCGGGGAGCTGTTTTTT	CASSEARQGRNTGELFF
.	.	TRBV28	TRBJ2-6	TGTGCCAGCAGTTTTACGGGTGGAGGTACTAACGTCCTGACTTTC	CASSFTGGGTNVLTF
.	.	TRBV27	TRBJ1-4	TGTGCCAGCAGTTTGCGGTCTGCCACTAATGAAAAACTGTTTTTT	CASSLRSATNEKLFF
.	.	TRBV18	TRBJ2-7	TGTGCCAGCTCACCTCCTTCAGCCTCCTACGAGCAGTACTTC	CASSPPSASYEQYF
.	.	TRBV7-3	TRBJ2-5	TGTGCCAGCAGCTTAATAAGCGGTCAGGGAGAGACCCAGTACTTC	CASSLISGQGETQYF
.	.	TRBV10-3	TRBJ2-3	TGTGCCATCAGTGGTCAACTTAGGACAGATACGCAGTATTTT	CAISGQLRTDTQYF
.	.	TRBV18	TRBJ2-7	TGTGCCAGCTCACCCCAAGGCGAACAGGGAATAACCTACGAGCAGTACTTC	CASSPQGEQGITYEQYF
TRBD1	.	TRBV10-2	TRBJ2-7	TGCGCCAGCAGTACAGGGGGCTCCTACGAGCAGTACTTC	CASSTGGSYEQYF
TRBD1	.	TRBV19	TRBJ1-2	TGTGCCAGTTTAGGTACAGGGGGCGGCAACTATGGCTACACCTTC	CASLGTGGGNYGYTF
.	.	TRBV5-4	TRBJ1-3	TGTGCCAGCAGCCAAGAACGGGATCCTGGAAACACCATATATTTT	CASSQERDPGNTIYF
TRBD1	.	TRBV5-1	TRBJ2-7	TGCGCCAGCAGCCCGGCCGGGACAGGGGCTTACGAGCAGTACTTC	CASSPAGTGAYEQYF
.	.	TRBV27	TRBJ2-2	TGTGCCAGCAGTTTATATGGGGGAAGCACCGGGGAGCTGTTTTTT	CASSLYGGSTGELFF
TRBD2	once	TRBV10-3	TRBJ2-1	TGTGCCATCAGCAGACTAGCCCTCGCGGAGAATGAGCAGTTCTTC	CAISRLALAENEQFF
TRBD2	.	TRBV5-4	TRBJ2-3	TGTGCCAGCAGCCCCCATGGTGGCGGGGGGCCAAGAGATACGCAGTATTTT	CASSPHGGGGPRDTQYF
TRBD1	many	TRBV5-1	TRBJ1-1	TGCGCCAGTAGGACAGGAGACACTGAAGCTTTCTTT	CASRTGDTEAFF
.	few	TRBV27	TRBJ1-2	TGTGCCAGCAGTTCTTATGGGTATGGCTACACCTTC	CASSSYGYGYTF
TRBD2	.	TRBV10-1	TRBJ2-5	TGCGCCAGCAGTCAAGGGACTAGCGGACCCCAAGAGACCCAGTACTTC	CASSQGTSGPQETQYF
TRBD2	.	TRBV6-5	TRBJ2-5	TGTGCCAGTAGCGGGAGGGAAGGAGAGACCCAGTACTTC	CASSGREGETQYF
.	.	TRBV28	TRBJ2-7	TGTGCCAGCAGTTCCCCCCGCTGGGGTTATTCCTACGAGCAGTACTTC	CASSSPRWGYSYEQYF
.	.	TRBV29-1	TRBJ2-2	TGCAGCGTTGGCAGGGAACCGAACACCGGGGAGCTGTTTTTT	CSVGREPNTGELFF
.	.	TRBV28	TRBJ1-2	TGTGCCAGCCGGGACACCTATGGCTACACCTTC	CASRDTYGYTF
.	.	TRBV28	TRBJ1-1	TGTGCCAGCAGTCCGACCTGGACGACGACCGCTTTCTTT	CASSPTWTTTAFF
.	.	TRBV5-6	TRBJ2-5	TGTGCCAGCAGCTCCCCGAGGACTCAAGAGACCCAGTACTTC	CASSSPRTQETQYF
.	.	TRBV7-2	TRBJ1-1	TGTGCCAGCAGCTTAGAGGTGTATGGTGACACTGAAGCTTTCTTT	CASSLEVYGDTEAFF
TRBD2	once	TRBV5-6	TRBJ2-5	TGTGCCAGCAGCCGAGCGGGGCCCGGCGAGACCCAGTACTTC	CASSRAGPGETQYF
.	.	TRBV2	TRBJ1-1	TGTGCCAGCGGTCAGGGGAGGACTGAAGCTTTCTTT	CASGQGRTEAFF
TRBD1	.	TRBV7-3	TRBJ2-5	TGTGCCAGCAGCGACGACAGGGGGATAGGGAAGACCCAGTACTTC	CASSDDRGIGKTQYF
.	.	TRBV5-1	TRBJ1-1	TGCGCCAGCAGCTTCCAGGGTATGAACACTGAAGCTTTCTTT	CASSFQGMNTEAFF
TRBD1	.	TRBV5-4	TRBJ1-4	TGTGCCAGCAGCCATCGAGGACAGGGTTTGTACGAAAAACTGTTTTTT	CASSHRGQGLYEKLFF
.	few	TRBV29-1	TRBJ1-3	TGCAGCGTTGTAGGCAGCCACCGCTCTGGAAACACCATATATTTT	CSVVGSHRSGNTIYF